Listed here are 28 T cell receptor beta chains from one sample, sequenced in a study of control samples from healthy donors and cancer patients. TCRdb keeps only in-frame clones here, not all; method: immunoSEQ multiplex PCR. The table has 90,000 to 150,000 clones, roughly nine tenths seen once; the top ten hold 7.8%. The sequencing input was blood. The origin of the receptors is a woman aged 18-35 years in good health.

V and J are TRBV28 and TRBJ1-5, with D perhaps TRBD1 (5 bases). The germline gives CDR1 MDHEN, CDR2 SYDVKM. This CDR3 is built from 15 residues. Trimming pared 6 bases from V and 0 bases from J, leaving 12 bases between. CDR3 nucleotide sequence: TGTGCCAGCAGCTTAGGGGTGTATAGCAATCAGCCCCAGCATTTT. This codes for CASSLGVYSNQPQHF.

The CDR3 DNA reads as TGTGCCAGCAGTGAGAGGGACAGGGTGGGCACTGAAGCTTTCTTT. As protein: CASSERDRVGTEAFF. The chain joins TRBV6-1 to TRBJ1-1, with 9 nucleotides matching TRBD1. Looked up from germline, CDR1 is MNHNS and CDR2 is SASEGT. The CDR3 sequence is 15 residues long. The V and J ends lost 3 bases and 4 bases, in that order; junction bases with no gene match: 6.

The J gene is TRBJ2-2, the V gene TRBV3-1 (or the pseudogene TRBV3-2); 7 bases fit TRBD2. Germline CDR1 reads LGHDT; CDR2 reads YNNKEL (reference sequence). The CDR3 totals 16 residues. Trimming took 7 bases from V and 0 from J; bases not matched to a gene: 8. The CDR3 sequence is CASTLIGGANTGELFF. The CDR3 DNA is TGTGCCAGCACGTTGATTGGGGGGGCGAACACCGGGGAGCTGTTTTTT.

V and J are TRBV12-5 and TRBJ2-3; 7 positions agree with TRBD2. V lost 6 bases to trimming and J lost 3 bases; unmatched junction nucleotides: 6. This CDR3 has 14 residues. The germline CDR1 and CDR2 sequences are LGHNT and FRNRAP. CDR3 in DNA: TGTGCTAGTGGCTCGGGGGGAGGGACAGATACGCAGTATTTT. It translates to CASGSGGGTDTQYF.

This clone has a single count. The chain couples TRBV7-9 to TRBJ2-5; D gene uncertain. Between the trimmed V and J ends, which lost 4 bases and 2 bases, there was a span of 11 bases. There are 14 residues in the CDR3. Germline CDR1 reads SEHNR; CDR2 reads FQNEAQ (reference sequence). The CDR3 coding sequence is TGTGCCAGCAGCTCTCTGGCCTTACAAGAGACCCAGTACTTC. It is translated as CASSSLALQETQYF.

A single count supports this clone. The chain joins TRBV7-9 to TRBJ2-7; D gene ambiguous. Germline V gene lookup returns CDR1 SEHNR and CDR2 FQNEAQ (reference sequence). The CDR3 is 14 amino acids. V was clipped by 1 base and J by 6 bases, with 13 bases between them. CDR3 in DNA: TGTGCCAGCAGCTTAGTGCTCAGTCAAAGCGAGCAGTACTTC. It encodes CASSLVLSQSEQYF.

The gene calls are TRBV3-1 (or the pseudogene TRBV3-2) and TRBJ2-3; maybe TRBD1 (6 bases). Trimming stripped 1 base from V and 0 bases from J, with 14 bases between. This CDR3 has 17 amino acids. The germline V gene encodes CDR1 LGHDT and CDR2 YNNKEL (reference sequence). The CDR3 sequence is CASSQADRTASTDTQYF. In DNA form, the CDR3 reads TGTGCCAGCAGCCAAGCGGACAGAACAGCTAGCACAGATACGCAGTATTTT.

This rearrangement joins TRBV3-1 (or the pseudogene TRBV3-2) to TRBJ1-2; D not resolved. The ends were cut back, 4 bases at V and 0 bases at J, with 15 bases in the middle. The CDR3 extends over 16 amino acids. The germline V gene has CDR1 LGHDT and CDR2 YNNKEL (reference sequence). The CDR3 region has the DNA TGTGCCAGCAGCCCTACGTTGGGTAAAACTAACTATGGCTACACCTTC. It translates to CASSPTLGKTNYGYTF.

The chain is built from TRBV28 and TRBJ1-5, with D uncertain. Trimming cost V 7 bases and J 4 bases, with 8 bases left between them. Germline CDR1 MDHEN, CDR2 SYDVKM. The CDR3 has 12 amino acids. CDR3 nucleotide sequence: TGTGCCAGCATGTCCGGGAATCAGCCCCAGCATTTT. Residues: CASMSGNQPQHF.

The chain has TRBV5-6 and TRBJ2-7, with a tentative D call TRBD2 (7 bases). The V end lost 2 bases, the J end lost 6 bases, and 12 bases lay between the germline ends. The CDR3 sequence is 13 residues long. In germline, CDR1 is SGHDT, CDR2 YYEEEE. This chain's CDR3 is CASSFGGPGEQYF. In DNA, the CDR3 is TGTGCCAGCAGCTTCGGGGGGCCCGGCGAGCAGTACTTC. The whole variable domain, remainder taken from reference TRBV5-6 and TRBJ2-7, is DAGVTQSPTHLIKTRGQQVTLRCSPKSGHDTVSWYQQALGQGPQFIFQYYEEEERQRGNFPDRFSGHQFPNYSSELNVNALLLGDSALYLCASSFGGPGEQYFGPGTRLTVT.

This clone was seen a handful of times. The chain carries TRBV29-1 and TRBJ2-5; D gene uncertain. The V end lost 7 bases, the J end lost 5 bases, and 14 bases lay between the germline ends. The CDR3 is 12 amino acids. From germline, CDR1 is SQVTM and CDR2 ANQGSEA. The DNA of the CDR3 is TGCAGCGCCCTCGAGGTTACGGAGACCCAGTACTTC. Translating it yields CSALEVTETQYF.

The chain uses TRBV18 and TRBJ1-1; D is possibly TRBD1 (5 bases). The CDR3 spans 17 residues. The germline V gene encodes CDR1 KGHSH and CDR2 LQKENI. V dropped 2 bases and J dropped 10 bases, with 26 bases sitting between them. This chain's CDR3 is CASSPDTGHPLLFGAFF. As DNA, the CDR3 is TGTGCCAGCTCACCAGACACAGGTCACCCCCTTCTATTTGGAGCTTTCTTT.

The gene calls are TRBV7-2 and TRBJ2-7; TRBD1 is a possible D gene (6 bases). This CDR3 spans 14 amino acids. The germline gives CDR1 SGHTA, CDR2 FQGNSA. The V and J ends lost 5 bases and 9 bases respectively, with 20 bases between them. CDR3 sequence (DNA): TGTGCCAGCAGCCTCGGACAGCCCGGCCGGGGGCAGTACTTC. It codes for CASSLGQPGRGQYF.

This chain links TRBV11-2 with TRBJ2-7; TRBD2 matches 10 bases. The CDR3 loop spans 18 amino acids. Unmatched junction bases numbered 13, after V lost 5 bases and J lost 0 bases. The germline V gene encodes CDR1 SGHAT and CDR2 FQNNGV. CDR3 loop: CASSPISRASGSSYEQYF. In DNA, the CDR3 is TGTGCCAGCAGCCCCATATCGAGAGCTAGCGGGAGCTCCTACGAGCAGTACTTC.

The rearrangement uses TRBV3-1 (or the pseudogene TRBV3-2) and TRBJ2-7; TRBD1 matches 10 bases. The CDR3 is 14 residues long. The germline CDR1 and CDR2 sequences are LGHDT and YNNKEL (reference sequence). J lost 2 bases, V lost 4 bases, and 2 bases had no gene match. This CDR3 is CASSRQGAAYEQYF. Here the CDR3 DNA reads TGTGCCAGCAGCCGACAGGGGGCGGCCTACGAGCAGTACTTC.

The chain carries TRBV30 and TRBJ2-5; no firm D call. Per germline, CDR1 GTSNPN and CDR2 SVGIG (reference sequence). V shed 0 bases and J shed 4 bases, with 12 bases lying between them. CDR3 length: 14 residues. CDR3 coding DNA: TGTGCCTGGAGTGTAGGGCAGCCCCGAGAGACCCAGTACTTC. Translating it yields CAWSVGQPRETQYF.

V and J are TRBV28 and TRBJ1-1, with D perhaps TRBD1 (6 bases). Trimming removed 3 bases from V and 4 bases from J, with 15 bases in between. Germline CDR1 and CDR2: MDHEN and SYDVKM. CDR3 length: 15 residues. Here the CDR3 DNA reads TGTGCCAGCAGTTTTCCCATGGGGGGCCGCACTGAAGCTTTCTTT. The encoded protein is CASSFPMGGRTEAFF. Looking up the rest from reference TRBV28 and TRBJ1-1 gives the full variable domain: DVKVTQSSRYLVKRTGEKVFLECVQDMDHENMFWYRQDPGLGLRLIYFSYDVKMKEKGDIPEGYSVSREKKERFSLILESASTNQTSMYLCASSFPMGGRTEAFFGQGTRLTVV.

V usage is TRBV6-6 and J usage is TRBJ2-5; no clear D gene. The V gene lost 2 bases and the J gene lost 0 bases, with 10 bases spanning the gap. CDR3 length: 15 residues. CDR1 and CDR2 (germline): MNHNY, SVGAGI (reference sequence). CDR3 DNA sequence: TGTGCCAGCAGTTACGACGAATCGTACCAAGAGACCCAGTACTTC. Translation gives CASSYDESYQETQYF.

The chain combines TRBV10-3 with TRBJ2-3; no clear D. Deletions cut 10 bases from V and 4 bases from J, with 9 bases between. This CDR3 is 11 amino acids long. From germline, CDR1 is ENHRY and CDR2 SYGVKD. The CDR3 region has the DNA TGTGCCACCCGGGCGGCAGATACGCAGTATTTT. Protein product: CATRAADTQYF.

The rearrangement links TRBV7-9 to TRBJ2-5, with 12 positions matching TRBD2. The CDR3 contains 16 residues. Germline values: CDR1 SEHNR, CDR2 FQNEAQ (reference sequence). The V and J ends lost 8 bases and 2 bases, in that order; junction bases with no gene match: 9. CDR3: CASLEIGLAGQETQYF. The CDR3 DNA reads as TGTGCCAGCCTCGAGATCGGACTAGCGGGGCAAGAGACCCAGTACTTC.

The CDR3: CASSLPMIAGADTQYF. CDR3 sequence (DNA): TGCGCCAGCAGCTTGCCCATGATAGCGGGCGCAGATACGCAGTATTTT. The chain employs TRBV5-1 and TRBJ2-3; 7 positions agree with TRBD2. The V gene end was trimmed by 1 base and the J gene end by 4 bases; junction bases not matched to a gene: 9. Germline assignment: CDR1 SGHRS and CDR2 YFSETQ. This CDR3 is 16 amino acids long.

The rearrangement links TRBV18 to TRBJ2-7; D is uncertain. Trimming took 2 bases from V and 3 from J, leaving 8 bases between them. The germline V gene has CDR1 KGHSH and CDR2 LQKENI. The CDR3 length is 13 residues. The CDR3 region has the DNA TGTGCCAGCTCACCAAGTCCAGGCTACGAGCAGTACTTC. It encodes CASSPSPGYEQYF.

The chain uses TRBV2 and TRBJ2-1; D unclear. V was cut by 8 bases and J by 6 bases, with 8 bases left in between. The CDR3 spans 11 residues. Germline V gene lookup returns CDR1 SNHLY and CDR2 FYNNEI. CDR3 sequence (DNA): TGTGCCAGCTTAGCAATCAATGAGCAGTTCTTC. It translates to CASLAINEQFF. Together with reference TRBV2 and TRBJ2-1, the CDR3 gives the full variable domain: EPEVTQTPSHQVTQMGQEVILRCVPISNHLYFYWYRQILGQKVEFLVSFYNNEISEKSEIFDDQFSVERPDGSNFTLKIRSTKLEDSAMYFCASLAINEQFFGPGTRLTVL.

The chain joins TRBV6-5 to TRBJ1-2; D not resolved. Trimming shortened V by 7 bases and J by 5 bases, and 14 bases separated the two germline ends. The CDR3 has 13 residues. Germline CDR1 MNHEY, CDR2 SVGAGI. Written as DNA, the CDR3 is TGTGCCAGCACCGAACGGACGGGGTATGGCTACACCTTC. It encodes CASTERTGYGYTF.

CDR3 DNA: TGCGCCAGCAGCCAAGATAGGCAGGGCCTGGGGAACGAGCAGTACTTC. This sequence encodes CASSQDRQGLGNEQYF. The chain carries TRBV4-3 and TRBJ2-7; weak D call: TRBD1 (5 bases). This CDR3 has 16 residues. Germline values: CDR1 LGHNA, CDR2 YSLEER. Trimming left V 0 bases short and J 5 bases short, with 17 bases between.

The genes are TRBV15 and TRBJ2-2, with D possibly TRBD1 on 6 matching bases. The germline V and J ends were trimmed by 1 base and 6 bases, with 12 bases remaining between them. This CDR3 spans 15 amino acids. Germline V gene lookup returns CDR1 LNHNV and CDR2 YYDKDF (reference sequence). CDR3 DNA sequence: TGTGCCACCAGCAGAGTTACAGGGATGGCCGGGGAGCTGTTTTTT. This sequence encodes CATSRVTGMAGELFF. Based on the CDR3 plus reference TRBV15 and TRBJ2-2, the full variable domain is DAMVIQNPRYQVTQFGKPVTLSCSQTLNHNVMYWYQQKSSQAPKLLFHYYDKDFNNEADTPDNFQSRRPNTSFCFLDIRSPGLGDTAMYLCATSRVTGMAGELFFGEGSRLTVL.

Note on this clone: A much larger clone differs by one base, so this may be a read error. The genes are TRBV2 and TRBJ2-3, with D possibly being TRBD2 (6 bases). Germline V lookup: CDR1 SNHLY, CDR2 FYNNEI. Trimming shortened V by 9 bases and J by 1 base, and 14 bases separated the two germline ends. CDR3 size: 14 residues. The CDR3 DNA reads TGTGCCAGGGGGGAACTAGCCCGCACAGATACGCAGTATTTT. It codes for CARGELARTDTQYF.

The chain carries TRBV7-2 and TRBJ2-1; 8 bases align to TRBD1. V dropped 1 base and J dropped 14; count of bases not matched to a gene: 7. The germline gives CDR1 SGHTA, CDR2 FQGNSA. This CDR3 is built from 13 residues. CDR3 amino acids: CASSLGYRTGKFF. The CDR3 region has the DNA TGTGCCAGCAGCTTAGGGTATAGGACAGGGAAGTTCTTC. Using reference TRBV7-2 and TRBJ2-1 for the parts outside the CDR3, the full variable domain is GAGVSQSPSNKVTEKGKDVELRCDPISGHTALYWYRQSLGQGLEFLIYFQGNSAPDKSGLPSDRFSAERTGGSVSTLTIQRTQQEDSAVYLCASSLGYRTGKFFGPGTRLTVL.